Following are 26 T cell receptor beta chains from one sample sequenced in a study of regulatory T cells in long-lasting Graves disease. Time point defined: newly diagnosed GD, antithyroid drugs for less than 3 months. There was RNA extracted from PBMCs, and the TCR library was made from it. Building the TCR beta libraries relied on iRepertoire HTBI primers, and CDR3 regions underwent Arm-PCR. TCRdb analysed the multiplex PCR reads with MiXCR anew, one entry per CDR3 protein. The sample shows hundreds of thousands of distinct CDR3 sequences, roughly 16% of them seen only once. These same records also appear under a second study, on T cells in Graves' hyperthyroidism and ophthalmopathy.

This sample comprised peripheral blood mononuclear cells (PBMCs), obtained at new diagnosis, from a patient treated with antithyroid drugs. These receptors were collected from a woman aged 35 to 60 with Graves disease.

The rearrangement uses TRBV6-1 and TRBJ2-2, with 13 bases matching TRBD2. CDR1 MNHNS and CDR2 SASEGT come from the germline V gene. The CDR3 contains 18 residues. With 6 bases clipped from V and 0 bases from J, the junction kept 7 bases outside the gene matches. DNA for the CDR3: TGTGCCAGCAGCCCACGACTAGCGGGGGGATCGAACACCGGGGAGCTGTTTTTT. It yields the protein CASSPRLAGGSNTGELFF.

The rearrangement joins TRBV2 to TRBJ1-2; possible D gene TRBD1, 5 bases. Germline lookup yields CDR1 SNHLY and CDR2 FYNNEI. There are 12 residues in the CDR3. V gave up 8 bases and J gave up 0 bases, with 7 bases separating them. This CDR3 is CASGDPNYGYTF. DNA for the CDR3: TGTGCCAGCGGGGACCCTAACTATGGCTACACCTTC.

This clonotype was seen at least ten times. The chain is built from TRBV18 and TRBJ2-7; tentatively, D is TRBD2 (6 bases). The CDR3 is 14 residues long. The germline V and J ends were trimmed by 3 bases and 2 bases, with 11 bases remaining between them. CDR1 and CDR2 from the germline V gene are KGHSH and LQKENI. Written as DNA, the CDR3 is TGTGCCAGCTCACCCCTCGGACTACCCTACGAGCAGTACTTC. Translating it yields CASSPLGLPYEQYF. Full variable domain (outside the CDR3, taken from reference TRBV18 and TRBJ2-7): NAGVMQNPRHLVRRRGQEARLRCSPMKGHSHVYWYRQLPEEGLKFMVYLQKENIIDESGMPKERFSAEFPKEGPSILRIQQVVRGDSAAYFCASSPLGLPYEQYFGPGTRLTVT.

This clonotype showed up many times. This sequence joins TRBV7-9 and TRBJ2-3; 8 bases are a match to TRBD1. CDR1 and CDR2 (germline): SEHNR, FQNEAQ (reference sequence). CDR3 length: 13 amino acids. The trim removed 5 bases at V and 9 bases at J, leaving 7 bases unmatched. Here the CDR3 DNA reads TGTGCCAGCAGCCTAGGACAGGGAGTGACGCAGTATTTT. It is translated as CASSLGQGVTQYF.

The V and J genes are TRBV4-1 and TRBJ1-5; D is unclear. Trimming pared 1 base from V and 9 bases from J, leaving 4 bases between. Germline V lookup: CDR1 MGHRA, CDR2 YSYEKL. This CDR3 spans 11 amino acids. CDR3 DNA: TGCGCCAGCAGCCAAGCATGGCCCCAGCATTTT. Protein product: CASSQAWPQHF.

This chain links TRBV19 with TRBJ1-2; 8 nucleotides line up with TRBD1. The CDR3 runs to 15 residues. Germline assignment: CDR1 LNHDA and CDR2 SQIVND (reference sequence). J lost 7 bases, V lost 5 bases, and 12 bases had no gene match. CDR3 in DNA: TGTGCCAGTAGTTCCGAACGACAGGGGAAGGGTGGCTACACCTTC. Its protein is CASSSERQGKGGYTF.

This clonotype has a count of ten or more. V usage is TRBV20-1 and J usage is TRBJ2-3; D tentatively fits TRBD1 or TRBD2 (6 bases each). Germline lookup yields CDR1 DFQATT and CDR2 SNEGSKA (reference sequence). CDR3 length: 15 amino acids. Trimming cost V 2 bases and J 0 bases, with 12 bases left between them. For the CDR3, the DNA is TGCAGTGCTAGAAGACTAGGGGGGAGCACAGATACGCAGTATTTT. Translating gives CSARRLGGSTDTQYF.

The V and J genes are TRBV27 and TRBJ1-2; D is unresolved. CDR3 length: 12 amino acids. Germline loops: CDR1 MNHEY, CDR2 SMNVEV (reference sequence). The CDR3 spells CASAGGNYGYTF. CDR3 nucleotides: TGTGCTTCGGCGGGAGGAAACTATGGCTACACCTTC.

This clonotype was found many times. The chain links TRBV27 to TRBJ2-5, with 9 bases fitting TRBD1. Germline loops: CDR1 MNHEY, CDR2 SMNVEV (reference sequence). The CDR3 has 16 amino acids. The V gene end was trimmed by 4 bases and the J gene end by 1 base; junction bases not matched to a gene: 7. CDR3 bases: TGTGCCAGCAGTTCCTGGGGACAGGGCCCCCAAGAGACCCAGTACTTC. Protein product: CASSSWGQGPQETQYF.

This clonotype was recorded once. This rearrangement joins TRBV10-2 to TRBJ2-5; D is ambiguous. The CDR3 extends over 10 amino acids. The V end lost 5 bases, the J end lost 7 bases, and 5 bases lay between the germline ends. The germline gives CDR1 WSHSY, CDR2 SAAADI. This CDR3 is CASSPVTQYF. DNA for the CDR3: TGCGCCAGCAGTCCCGTGACCCAGTACTTC.

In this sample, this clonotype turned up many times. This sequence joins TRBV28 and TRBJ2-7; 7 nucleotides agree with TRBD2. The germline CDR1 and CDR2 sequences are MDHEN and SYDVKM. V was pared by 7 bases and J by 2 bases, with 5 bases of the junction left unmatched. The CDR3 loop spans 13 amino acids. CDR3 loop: CASKGGAPYEQYF. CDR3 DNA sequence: TGTGCCAGCAAGGGAGGGGCTCCCTACGAGCAGTACTTC. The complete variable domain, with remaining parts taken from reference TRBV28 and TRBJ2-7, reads DVKVTQSSRYLVKRTGEKVFLECVQDMDHENMFWYRQDPGLGLRLIYFSYDVKMKEKGDIPEGYSVSREKKERFSLILESASTNQTSMYLCASKGGAPYEQYFGPGTRLTVT.

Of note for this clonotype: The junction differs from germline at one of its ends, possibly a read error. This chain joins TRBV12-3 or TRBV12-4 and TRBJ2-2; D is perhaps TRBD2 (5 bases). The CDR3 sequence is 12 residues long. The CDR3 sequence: CASSLSAGELLF. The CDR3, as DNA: TGTGCCAGCAGTTTATCGGCCGGGGAGCTGCTTTTT.

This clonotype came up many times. The CDR3 protein is CASSWGTVNTEAFF. For the CDR3, the DNA is TGTGCCAGCTCCTGGGGGACCGTTAACACTGAAGCTTTCTTT. The rearrangement uses TRBV12-3 or TRBV12-4 and TRBJ1-1, with D tentatively TRBD1 (5 bases). V shed 8 bases and J shed 2 bases, with 15 bases lying between them. CDR3 length: 14 amino acids.

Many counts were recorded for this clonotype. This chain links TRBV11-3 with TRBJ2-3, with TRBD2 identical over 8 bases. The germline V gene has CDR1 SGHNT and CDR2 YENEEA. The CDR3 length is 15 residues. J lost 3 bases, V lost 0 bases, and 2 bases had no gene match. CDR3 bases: TGTGCCAGCAGCTTAGAGGGACTAGGGACAGATACGCAGTATTTT. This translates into CASSLEGLGTDTQYF.

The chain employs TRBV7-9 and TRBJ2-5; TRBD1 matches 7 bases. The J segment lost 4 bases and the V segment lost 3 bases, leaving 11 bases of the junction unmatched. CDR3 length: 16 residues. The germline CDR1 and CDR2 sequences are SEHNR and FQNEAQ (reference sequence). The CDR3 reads CASSLADRVGGETQYF. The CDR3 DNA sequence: TGTGCCAGCAGCTTGGCTGACAGGGTGGGTGGAGAGACCCAGTACTTC.

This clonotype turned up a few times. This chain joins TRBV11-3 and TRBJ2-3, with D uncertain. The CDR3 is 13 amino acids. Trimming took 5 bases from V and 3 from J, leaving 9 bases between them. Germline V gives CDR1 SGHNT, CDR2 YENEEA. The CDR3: CASSLDMTDTQYF. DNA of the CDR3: TGTGCCAGCAGCCTCGACATGACAGATACGCAGTATTTT.

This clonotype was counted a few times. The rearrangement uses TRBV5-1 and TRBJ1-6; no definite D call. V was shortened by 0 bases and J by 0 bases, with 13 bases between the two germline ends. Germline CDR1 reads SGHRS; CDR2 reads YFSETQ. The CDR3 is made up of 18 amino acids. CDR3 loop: CASSLEGFRSSYNSPLHF. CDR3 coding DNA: TGCGCCAGCAGCTTGGAGGGTTTCAGGAGCTCCTATAATTCACCCCTCCACTTT.

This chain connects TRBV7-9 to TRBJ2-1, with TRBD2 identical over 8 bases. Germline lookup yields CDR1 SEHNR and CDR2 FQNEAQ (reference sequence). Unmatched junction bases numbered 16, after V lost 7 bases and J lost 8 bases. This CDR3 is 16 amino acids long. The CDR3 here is CASTLDGLAPWDEQFF. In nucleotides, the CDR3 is TGTGCCAGCACCCTAGACGGACTAGCCCCTTGGGATGAGCAGTTCTTC.

Written as DNA, the CDR3 is TGTGCCAGCAGCCACGCCGGGACAGAGCAAGAGACCCAGTACTTC. It codes for CASSHAGTEQETQYF. The chain carries TRBV3-1 and TRBJ2-5, with 7 bases fitting TRBD1. This CDR3 is 15 amino acids long. J gave up 2 bases and V 3 bases, and 6 bases lay outside the gene matches. The germline V gene encodes CDR1 LGHDT and CDR2 YNNKEL (reference sequence).

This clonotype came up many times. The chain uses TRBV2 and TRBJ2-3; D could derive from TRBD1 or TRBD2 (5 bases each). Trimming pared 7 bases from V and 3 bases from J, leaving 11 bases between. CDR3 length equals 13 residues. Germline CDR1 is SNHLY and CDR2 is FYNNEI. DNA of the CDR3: TGTGCCAGCATTTCCAGGGAGACAGATACGCAGTATTTT. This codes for CASISRETDTQYF. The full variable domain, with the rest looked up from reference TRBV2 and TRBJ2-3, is EPEVTQTPSHQVTQMGQEVILRCVPISNHLYFYWYRQILGQKVEFLVSFYNNEISEKSEIFDDQFSVERPDGSNFTLKIRSTKLEDSAMYFCASISRETDTQYFGPGTRLTVL.

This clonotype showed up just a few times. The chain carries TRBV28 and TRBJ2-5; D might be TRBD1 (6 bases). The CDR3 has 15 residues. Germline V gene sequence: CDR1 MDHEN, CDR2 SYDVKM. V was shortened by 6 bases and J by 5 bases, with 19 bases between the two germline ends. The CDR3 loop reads CASSHRGFFTETQYF. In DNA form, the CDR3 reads TGTGCCAGCAGCCATAGGGGGTTCTTCACGGAGACCCAGTACTTC.

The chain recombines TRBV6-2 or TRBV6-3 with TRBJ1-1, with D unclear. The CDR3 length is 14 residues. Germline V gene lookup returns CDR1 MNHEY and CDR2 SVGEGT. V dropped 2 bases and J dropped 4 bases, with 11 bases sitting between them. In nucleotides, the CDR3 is TGTGCCAGCAGTTACACCCAACAGCTCACTGAAGCTTTCTTT. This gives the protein CASSYTQQLTEAFF.

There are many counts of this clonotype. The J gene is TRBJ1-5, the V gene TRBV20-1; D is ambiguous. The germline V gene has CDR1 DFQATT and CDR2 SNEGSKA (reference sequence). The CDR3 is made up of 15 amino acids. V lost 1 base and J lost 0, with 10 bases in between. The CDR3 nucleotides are TGCAGTGCTAGAGCCTGGGTGGATAGCAATCAGCCCCAGCATTTT. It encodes CSARAWVDSNQPQHF.

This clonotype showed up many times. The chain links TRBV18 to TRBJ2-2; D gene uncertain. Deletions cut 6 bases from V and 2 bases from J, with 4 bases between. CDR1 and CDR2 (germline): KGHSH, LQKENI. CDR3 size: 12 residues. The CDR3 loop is CASSNNTGELFF. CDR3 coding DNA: TGTGCCAGCTCCAACAACACCGGGGAGCTGTTTTTT.

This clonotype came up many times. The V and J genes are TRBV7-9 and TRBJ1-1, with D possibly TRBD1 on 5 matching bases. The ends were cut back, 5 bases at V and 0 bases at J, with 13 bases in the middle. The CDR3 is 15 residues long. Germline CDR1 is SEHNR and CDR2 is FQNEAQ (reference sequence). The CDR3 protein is CASSAPGRLNTEAFF. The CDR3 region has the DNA TGTGCCAGCAGCGCCCCGGGACGGTTGAACACTGAAGCTTTCTTT.

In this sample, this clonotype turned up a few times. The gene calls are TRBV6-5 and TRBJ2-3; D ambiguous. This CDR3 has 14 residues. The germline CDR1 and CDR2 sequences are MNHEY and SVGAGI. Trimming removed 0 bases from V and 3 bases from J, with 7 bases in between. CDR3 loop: CASSYSRSTDTQYF. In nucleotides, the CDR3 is TGTGCCAGCAGTTACTCTCGTTCGACAGATACGCAGTATTTT.